The clone carrying this TCR beta chain came up a few times. Using immunoSEQ multiplex PCR, the repertoire was profiled, and TCRdb retains in-frame clones only, with some absent. The profile shows about 160,000 clones, roughly 86% of them singletons. This sample stems from a study of cytomegalovirus exposure and HLA in healthy donors. This clonotype originated in a woman between 18 and 29 years old in good health and CMV-seropositive. Sequencing was performed on PBMCs.

The CDR3 DNA reads TGTGCCAGCTCACCGACTCGCGGGAGTTCCTACAATGAGCAGTTCTTC. It yields the protein CASSPTRGSSYNEQFF. V is TRBV18 and J is TRBJ2-1, with 7 bases fitting TRBD2. The CDR3 runs 16 residues. Germline loops: CDR1 KGHSH, CDR2 LQKENI. With 3 bases clipped from V and 1 base from J, the junction kept 6 bases outside the gene matches.